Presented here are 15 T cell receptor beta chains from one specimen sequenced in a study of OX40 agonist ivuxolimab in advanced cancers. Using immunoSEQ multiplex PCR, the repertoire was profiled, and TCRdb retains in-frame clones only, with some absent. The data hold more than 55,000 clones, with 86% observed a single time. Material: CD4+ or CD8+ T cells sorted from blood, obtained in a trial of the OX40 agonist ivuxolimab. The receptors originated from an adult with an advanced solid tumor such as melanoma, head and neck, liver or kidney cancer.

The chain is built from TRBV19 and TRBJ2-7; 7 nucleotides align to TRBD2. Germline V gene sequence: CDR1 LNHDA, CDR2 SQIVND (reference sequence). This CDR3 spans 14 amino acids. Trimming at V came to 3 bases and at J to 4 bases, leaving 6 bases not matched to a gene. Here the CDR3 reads CASSMSGVGYEQYF. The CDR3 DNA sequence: TGTGCCAGTAGTATGAGCGGGGTAGGGTACGAGCAGTACTTC.

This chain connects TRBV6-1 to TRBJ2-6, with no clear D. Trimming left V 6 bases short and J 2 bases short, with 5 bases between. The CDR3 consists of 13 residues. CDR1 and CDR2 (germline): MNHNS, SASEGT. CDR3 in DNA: TGTGCCAGCAGGGTCACTGGGGCCAACGTCCTGACTTTC. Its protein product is CASRVTGANVLTF.

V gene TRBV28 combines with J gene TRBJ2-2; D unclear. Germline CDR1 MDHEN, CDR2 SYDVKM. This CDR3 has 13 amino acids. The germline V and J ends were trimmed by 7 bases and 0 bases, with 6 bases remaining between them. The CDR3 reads CASTMANTGELFF. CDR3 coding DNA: TGTGCCAGCACGATGGCGAACACCGGGGAGCTGTTTTTT.

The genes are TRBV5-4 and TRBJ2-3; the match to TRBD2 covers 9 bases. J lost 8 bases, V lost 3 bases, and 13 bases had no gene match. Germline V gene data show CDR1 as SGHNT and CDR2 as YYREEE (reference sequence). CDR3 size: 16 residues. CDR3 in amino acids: CASSSTSGKTGATQYF. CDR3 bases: TGTGCCAGCAGCTCGACTAGCGGTAAAACCGGGGCTACGCAGTATTTT.

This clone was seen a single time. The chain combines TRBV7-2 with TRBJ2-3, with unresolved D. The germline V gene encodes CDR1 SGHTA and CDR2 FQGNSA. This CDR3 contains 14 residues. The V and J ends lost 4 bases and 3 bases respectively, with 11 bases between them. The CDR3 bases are TGTGCCAGCAGCTCCGGCCCGATTACAGATACGCAGTATTTT. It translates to CASSSGPITDTQYF.

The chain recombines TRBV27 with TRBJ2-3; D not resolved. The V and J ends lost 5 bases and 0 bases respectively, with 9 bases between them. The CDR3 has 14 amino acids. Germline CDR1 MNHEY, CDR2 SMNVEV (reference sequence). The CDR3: CASSAQRSTDTQYF. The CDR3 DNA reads TGTGCCAGCAGTGCACAAAGGAGCACAGATACGCAGTATTTT.

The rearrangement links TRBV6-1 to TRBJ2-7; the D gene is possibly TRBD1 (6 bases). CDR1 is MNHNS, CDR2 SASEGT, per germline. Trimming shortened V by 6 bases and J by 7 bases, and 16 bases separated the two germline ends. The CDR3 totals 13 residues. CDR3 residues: CASRRTASGEQYF. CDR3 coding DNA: TGTGCCAGCAGGAGGACAGCCTCTGGGGAGCAGTACTTC.

CDR3 residues: CASSPPGGAGGYTF. The DNA of the CDR3 is TGTGCCAGCAGCCCCCCCGGGGGGGCAGGGGGCTACACCTTC. The chain employs TRBV7-9 and TRBJ1-2; tentatively, D is TRBD1 (6 bases). Trimming stripped 5 bases from V and 8 bases from J, with 18 bases between. CDR3 length: 14 residues. Germline V gene lookup returns CDR1 SEHNR and CDR2 FQNEAQ (reference sequence).

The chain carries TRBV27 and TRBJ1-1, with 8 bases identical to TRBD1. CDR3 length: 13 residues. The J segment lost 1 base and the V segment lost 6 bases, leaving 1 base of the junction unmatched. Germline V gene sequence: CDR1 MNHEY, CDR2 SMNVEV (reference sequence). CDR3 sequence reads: CASRDRANTEAFF. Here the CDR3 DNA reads TGTGCCAGCAGGGACAGGGCGAACACTGAAGCTTTCTTT.

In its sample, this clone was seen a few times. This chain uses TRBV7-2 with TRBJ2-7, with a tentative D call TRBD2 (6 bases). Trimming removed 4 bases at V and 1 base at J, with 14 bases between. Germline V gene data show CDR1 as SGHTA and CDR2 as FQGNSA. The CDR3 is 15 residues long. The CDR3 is CASSSDLAASYEQYF. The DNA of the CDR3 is TGTGCCAGCAGCTCAGACTTAGCGGCGTCCTACGAGCAGTACTTC.

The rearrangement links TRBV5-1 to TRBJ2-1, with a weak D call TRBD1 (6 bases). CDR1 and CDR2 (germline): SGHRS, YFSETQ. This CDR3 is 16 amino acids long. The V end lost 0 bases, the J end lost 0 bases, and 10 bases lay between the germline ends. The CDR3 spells CASSLGWTDSYNEQFF. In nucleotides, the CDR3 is TGCGCCAGCAGCTTGGGTTGGACAGACTCCTACAATGAGCAGTTCTTC.

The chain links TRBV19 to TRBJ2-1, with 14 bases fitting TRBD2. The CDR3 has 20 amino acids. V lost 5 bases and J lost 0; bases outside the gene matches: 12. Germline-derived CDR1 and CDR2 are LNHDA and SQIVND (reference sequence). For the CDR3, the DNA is TGTGCCAGTAGTCCGCTAGTCCCGGGACTAGCGGGAGCCTCCTACAATGAGCAGTTCTTC. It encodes CASSPLVPGLAGASYNEQFF.

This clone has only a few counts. The CDR3 bases are TGTGCCAGCAGTTTATCAGGGACAGTGAACACTGAAGCTTTCTTT. It yields the protein CASSLSGTVNTEAFF. V is TRBV27 and J is TRBJ1-1; TRBD1 matches at 7 bases. V shed 0 bases, J shed 0 bases, and the junction held 1 base outside the gene matches. Germline V gene sequence: CDR1 MNHEY, CDR2 SMNVEV (reference sequence). The CDR3 runs 15 residues.

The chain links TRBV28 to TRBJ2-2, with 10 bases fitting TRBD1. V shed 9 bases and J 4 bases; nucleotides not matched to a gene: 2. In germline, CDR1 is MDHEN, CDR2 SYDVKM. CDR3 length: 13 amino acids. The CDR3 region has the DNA TGTGCCAGTTGGGACAGGGGCACCGGGGAGCTGTTTTTT. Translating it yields CASWDRGTGELFF.

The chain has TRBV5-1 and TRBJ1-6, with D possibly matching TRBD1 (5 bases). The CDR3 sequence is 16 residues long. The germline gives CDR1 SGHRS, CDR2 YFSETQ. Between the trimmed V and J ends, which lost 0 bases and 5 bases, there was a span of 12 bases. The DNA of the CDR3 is TGCGCCAGCAGCTTGGTTTCAGGGTCGGATAATTCACCCCTCCACTTT. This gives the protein CASSLVSGSDNSPLHF.